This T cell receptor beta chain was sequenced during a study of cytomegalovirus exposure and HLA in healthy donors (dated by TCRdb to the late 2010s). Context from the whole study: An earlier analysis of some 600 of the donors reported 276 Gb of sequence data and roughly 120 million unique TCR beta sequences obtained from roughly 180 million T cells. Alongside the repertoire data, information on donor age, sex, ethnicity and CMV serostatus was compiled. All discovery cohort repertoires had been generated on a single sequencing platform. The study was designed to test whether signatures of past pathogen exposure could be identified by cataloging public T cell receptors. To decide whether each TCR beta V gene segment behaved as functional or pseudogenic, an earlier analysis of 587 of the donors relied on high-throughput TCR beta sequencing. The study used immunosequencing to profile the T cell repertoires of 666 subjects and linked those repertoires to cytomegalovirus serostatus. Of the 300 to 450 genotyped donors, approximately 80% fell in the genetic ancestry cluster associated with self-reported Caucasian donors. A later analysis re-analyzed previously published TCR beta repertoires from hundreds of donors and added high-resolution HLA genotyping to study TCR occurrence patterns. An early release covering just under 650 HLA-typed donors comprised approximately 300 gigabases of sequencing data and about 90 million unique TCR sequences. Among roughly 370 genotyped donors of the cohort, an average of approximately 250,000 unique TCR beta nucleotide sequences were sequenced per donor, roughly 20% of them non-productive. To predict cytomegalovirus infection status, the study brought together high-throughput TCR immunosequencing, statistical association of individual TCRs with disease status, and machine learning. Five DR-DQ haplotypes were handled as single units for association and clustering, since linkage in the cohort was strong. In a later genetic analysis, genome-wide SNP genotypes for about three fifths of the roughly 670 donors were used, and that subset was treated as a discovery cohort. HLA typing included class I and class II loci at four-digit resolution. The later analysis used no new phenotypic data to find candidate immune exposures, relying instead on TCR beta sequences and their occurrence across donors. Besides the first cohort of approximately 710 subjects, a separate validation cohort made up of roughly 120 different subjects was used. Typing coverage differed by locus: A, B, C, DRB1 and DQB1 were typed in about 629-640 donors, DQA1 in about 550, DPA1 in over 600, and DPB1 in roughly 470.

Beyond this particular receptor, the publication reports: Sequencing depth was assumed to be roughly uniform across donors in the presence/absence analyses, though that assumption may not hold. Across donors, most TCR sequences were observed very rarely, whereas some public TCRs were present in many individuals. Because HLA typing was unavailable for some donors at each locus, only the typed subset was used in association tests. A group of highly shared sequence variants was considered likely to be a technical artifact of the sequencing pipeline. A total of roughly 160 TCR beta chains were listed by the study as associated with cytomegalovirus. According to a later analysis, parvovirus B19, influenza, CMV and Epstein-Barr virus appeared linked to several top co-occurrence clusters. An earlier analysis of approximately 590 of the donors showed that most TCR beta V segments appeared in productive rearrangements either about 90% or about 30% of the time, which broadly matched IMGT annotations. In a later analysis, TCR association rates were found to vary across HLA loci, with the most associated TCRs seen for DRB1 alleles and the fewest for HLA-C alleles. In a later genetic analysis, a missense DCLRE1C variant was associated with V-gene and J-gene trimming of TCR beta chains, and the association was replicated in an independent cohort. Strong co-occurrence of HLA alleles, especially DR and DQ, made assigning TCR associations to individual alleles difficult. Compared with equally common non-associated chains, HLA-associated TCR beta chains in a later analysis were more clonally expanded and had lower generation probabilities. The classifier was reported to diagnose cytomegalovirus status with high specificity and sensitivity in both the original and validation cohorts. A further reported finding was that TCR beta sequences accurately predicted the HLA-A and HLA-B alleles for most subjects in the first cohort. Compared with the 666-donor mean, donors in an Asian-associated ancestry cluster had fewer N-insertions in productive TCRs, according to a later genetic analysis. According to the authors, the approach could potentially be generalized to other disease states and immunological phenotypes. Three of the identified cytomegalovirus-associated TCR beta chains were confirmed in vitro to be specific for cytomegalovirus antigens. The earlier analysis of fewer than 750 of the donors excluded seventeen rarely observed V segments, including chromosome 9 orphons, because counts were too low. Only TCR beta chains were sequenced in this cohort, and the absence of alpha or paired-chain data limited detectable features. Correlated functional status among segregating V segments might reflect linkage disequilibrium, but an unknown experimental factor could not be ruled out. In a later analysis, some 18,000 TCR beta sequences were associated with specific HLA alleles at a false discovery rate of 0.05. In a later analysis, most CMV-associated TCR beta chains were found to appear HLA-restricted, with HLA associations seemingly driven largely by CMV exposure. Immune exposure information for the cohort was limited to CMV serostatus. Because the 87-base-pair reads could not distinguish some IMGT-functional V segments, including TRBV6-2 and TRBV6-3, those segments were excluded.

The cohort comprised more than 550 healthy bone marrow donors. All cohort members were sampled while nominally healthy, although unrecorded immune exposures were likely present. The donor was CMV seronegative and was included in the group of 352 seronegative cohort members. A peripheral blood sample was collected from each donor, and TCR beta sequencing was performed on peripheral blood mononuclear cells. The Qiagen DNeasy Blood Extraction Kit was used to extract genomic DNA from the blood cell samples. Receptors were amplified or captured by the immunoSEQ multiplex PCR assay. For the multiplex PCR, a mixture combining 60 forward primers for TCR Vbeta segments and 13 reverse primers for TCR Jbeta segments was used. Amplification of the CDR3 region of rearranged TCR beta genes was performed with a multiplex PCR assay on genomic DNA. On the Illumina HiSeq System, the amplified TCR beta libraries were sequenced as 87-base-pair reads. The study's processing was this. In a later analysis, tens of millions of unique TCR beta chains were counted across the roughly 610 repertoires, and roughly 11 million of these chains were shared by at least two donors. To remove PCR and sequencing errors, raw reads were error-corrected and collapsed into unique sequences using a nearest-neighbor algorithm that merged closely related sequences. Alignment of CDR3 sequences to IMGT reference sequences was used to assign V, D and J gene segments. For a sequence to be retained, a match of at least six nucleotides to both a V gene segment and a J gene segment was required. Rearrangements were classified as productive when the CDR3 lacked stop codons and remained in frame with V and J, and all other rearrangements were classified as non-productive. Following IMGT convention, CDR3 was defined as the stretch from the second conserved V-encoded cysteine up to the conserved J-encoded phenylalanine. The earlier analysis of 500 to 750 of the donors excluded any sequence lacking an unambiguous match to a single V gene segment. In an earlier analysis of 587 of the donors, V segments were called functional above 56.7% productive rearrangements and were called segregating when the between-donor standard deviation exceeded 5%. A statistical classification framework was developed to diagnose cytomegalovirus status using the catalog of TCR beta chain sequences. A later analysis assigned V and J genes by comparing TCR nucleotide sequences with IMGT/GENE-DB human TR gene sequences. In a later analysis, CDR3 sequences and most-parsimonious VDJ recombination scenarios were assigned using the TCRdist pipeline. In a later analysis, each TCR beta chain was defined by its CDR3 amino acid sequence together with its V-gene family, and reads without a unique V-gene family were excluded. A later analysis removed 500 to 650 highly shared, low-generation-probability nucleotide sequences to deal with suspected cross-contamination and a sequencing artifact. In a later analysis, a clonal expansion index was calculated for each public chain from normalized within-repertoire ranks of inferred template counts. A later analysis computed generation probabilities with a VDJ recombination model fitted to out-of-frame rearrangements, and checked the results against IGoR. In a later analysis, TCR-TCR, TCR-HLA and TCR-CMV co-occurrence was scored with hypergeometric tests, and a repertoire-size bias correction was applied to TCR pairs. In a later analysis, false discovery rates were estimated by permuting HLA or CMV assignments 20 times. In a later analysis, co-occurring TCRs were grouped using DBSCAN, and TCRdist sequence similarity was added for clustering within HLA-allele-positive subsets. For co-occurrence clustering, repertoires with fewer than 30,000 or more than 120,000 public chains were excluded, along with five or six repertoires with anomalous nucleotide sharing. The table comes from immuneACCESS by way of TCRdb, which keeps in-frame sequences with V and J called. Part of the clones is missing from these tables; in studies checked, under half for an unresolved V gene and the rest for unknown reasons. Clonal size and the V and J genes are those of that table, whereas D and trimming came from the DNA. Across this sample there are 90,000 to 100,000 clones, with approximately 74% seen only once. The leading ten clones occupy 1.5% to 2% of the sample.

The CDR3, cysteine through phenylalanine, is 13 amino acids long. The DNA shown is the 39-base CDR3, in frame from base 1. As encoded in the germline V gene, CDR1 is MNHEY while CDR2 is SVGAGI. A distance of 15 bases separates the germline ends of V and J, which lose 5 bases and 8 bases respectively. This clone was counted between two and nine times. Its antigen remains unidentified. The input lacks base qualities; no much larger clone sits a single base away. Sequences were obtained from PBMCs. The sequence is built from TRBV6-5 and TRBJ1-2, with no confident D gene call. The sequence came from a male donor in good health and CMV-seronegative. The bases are TGTGCCAGCAGTCCCCCGGGAATTGGAGGCTACACCTTC. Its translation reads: CASSPPGIGGYTF.